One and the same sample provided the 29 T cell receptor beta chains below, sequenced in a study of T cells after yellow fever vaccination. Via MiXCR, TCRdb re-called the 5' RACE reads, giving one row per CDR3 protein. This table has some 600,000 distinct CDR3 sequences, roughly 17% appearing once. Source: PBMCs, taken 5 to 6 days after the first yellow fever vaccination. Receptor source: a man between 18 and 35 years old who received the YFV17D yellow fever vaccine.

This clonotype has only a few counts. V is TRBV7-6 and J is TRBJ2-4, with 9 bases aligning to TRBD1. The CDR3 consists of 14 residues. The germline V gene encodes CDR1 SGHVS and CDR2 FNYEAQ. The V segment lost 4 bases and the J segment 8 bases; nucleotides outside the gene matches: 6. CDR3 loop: CASSSPGQGDIQYF. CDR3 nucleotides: TGTGCCAGCAGCTCCCCGGGACAGGGAGACATTCAGTACTTC.

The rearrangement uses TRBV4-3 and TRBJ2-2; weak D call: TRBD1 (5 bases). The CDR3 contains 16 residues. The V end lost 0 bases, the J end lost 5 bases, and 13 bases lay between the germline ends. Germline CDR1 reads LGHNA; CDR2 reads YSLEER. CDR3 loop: CASSQDVRVWTGELFF. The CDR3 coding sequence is TGCGCCAGCAGCCAAGATGTCAGGGTGTGGACCGGGGAGCTGTTTTTT.

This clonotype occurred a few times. This CDR3 reads CASSLAPGQGALEQFF. The CDR3, as DNA: TGTGCCAGCAGTTTAGCCCCGGGACAGGGGGCGCTTGAGCAGTTCTTC. The genes are TRBV28 and TRBJ2-1; TRBD1 matches at 12 bases. Germline assignment: CDR1 MDHEN and CDR2 SYDVKM. The V gene end was trimmed by 2 bases and the J gene end by 9 bases; junction bases not matched to a gene: 8. The CDR3 totals 16 residues.

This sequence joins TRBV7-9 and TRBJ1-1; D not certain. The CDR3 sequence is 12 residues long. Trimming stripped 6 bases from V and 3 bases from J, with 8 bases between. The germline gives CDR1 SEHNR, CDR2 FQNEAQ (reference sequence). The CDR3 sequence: CASSSAHTEAFF. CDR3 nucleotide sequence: TGTGCCAGCAGTTCAGCCCACACTGAAGCTTTCTTT.

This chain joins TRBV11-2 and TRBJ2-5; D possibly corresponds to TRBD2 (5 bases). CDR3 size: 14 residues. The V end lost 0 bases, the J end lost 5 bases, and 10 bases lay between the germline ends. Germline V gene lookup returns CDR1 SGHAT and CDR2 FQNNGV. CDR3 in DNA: TGTGCCAGCAGCTTAGATCGGCAGCGGGAGACCCAGTACTTC. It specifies CASSLDRQRETQYF.

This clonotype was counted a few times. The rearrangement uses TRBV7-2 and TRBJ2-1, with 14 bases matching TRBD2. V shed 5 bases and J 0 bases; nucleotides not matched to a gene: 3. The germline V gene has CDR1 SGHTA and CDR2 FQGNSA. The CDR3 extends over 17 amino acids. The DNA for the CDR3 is TGTGCCAGCAGCCGGACTAGCGGGGGGTACTCCTACAATGAGCAGTTCTTC. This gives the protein CASSRTSGGYSYNEQFF.

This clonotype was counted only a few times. The DNA for the CDR3 is TGTGCCAGCAGTTTACCTGGGGGGAGAGAGACCCAGTACTTC. The encoded protein is CASSLPGGRETQYF. This chain uses TRBV12-3 or TRBV12-4 with TRBJ2-5, with D possibly matching TRBD2 (6 bases). The ends were cut back, 2 bases at V and 4 bases at J, with 11 bases in the middle. There are 14 residues in the CDR3.

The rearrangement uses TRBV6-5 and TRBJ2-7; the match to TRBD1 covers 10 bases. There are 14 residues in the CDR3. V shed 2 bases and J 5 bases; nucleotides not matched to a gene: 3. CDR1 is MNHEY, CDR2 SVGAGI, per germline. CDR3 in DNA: TGTGCCAGCAGTTACAGACAGGGGGCCCACGAGCAGTACGTC. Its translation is CASSYRQGAHEQYV.

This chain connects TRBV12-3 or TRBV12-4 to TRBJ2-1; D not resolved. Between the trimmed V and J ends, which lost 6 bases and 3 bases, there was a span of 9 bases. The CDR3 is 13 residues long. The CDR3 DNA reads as TGTGCCAGCAGCTCGAAACACTACAATGAGCAGTTCTTC. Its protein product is CASSSKHYNEQFF.

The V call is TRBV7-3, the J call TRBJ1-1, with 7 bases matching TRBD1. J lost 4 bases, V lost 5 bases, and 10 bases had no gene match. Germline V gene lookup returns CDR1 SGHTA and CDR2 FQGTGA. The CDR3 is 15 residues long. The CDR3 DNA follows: TGTGCCAGCAGCAGACAGGGAGGGGGCGGCACTGAAGCTTTCTTT. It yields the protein CASSRQGGGGTEAFF.

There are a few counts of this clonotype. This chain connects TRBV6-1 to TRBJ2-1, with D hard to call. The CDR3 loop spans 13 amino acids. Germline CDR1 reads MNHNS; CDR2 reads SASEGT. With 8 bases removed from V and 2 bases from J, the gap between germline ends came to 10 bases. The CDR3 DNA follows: TGTGCCAGCGGAATAGGGCCCTACAATGAGCAGTTCTTC. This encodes CASGIGPYNEQFF.

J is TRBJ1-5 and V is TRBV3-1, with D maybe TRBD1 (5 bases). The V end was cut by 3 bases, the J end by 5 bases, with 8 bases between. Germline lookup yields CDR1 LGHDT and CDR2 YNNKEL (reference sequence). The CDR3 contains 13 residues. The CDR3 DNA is TGTGCCAGCAGCCAGACAGATTATCAGCCCCAGCATTTT. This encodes CASSQTDYQPQHF.

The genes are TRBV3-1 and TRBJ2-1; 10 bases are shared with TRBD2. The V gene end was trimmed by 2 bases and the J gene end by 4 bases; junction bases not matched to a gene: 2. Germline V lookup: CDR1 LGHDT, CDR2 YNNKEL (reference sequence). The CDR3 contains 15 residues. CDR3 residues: CASSQIAGGYNEQFF. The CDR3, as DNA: TGTGCCAGCAGCCAAATAGCGGGGGGATACAATGAGCAGTTCTTC.

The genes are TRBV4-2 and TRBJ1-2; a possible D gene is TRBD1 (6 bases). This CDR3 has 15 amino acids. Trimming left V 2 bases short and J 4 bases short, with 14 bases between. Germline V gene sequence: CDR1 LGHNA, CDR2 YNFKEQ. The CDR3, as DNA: TGTGCCAGCAGCCAAATCTCAGGACAGAGCTATGGCTACACCTTC. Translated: CASSQISGQSYGYTF.

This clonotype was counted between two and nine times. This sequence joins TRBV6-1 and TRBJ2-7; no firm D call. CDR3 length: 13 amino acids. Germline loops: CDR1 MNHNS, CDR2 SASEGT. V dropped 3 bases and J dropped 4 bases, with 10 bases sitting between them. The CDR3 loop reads CASSDAHIYEQYV. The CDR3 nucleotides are TGTGCCAGCAGTGACGCTCATATTTACGAGCAGTACGTC.

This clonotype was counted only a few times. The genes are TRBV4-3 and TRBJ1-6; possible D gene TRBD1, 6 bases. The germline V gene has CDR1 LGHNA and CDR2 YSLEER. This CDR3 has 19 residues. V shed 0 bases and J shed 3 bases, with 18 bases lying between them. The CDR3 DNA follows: TGCGCCAGCAGCCAAGATTGGGACCGGGACACCAACTATAATTCACCCCTCCACTTT. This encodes CASSQDWDRDTNYNSPLHF.

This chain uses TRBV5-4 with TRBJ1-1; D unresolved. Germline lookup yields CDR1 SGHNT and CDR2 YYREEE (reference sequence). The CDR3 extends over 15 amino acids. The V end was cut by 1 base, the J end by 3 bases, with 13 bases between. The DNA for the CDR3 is TGTGCCAGCAGCTTGCAATGGGGAGCGGACACTGAAGCTTTCTTT. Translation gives CASSLQWGADTEAFF. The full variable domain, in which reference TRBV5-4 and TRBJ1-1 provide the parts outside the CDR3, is ETGVTQSPTHLIKTRGQQVTLRCSSQSGHNTVSWYQQALGQGPQFIFQYYREEENGRGNFPPRFSGLQFPNYSSELNVNALELDDSALYLCASSLQWGADTEAFFGQGTRLTVV.

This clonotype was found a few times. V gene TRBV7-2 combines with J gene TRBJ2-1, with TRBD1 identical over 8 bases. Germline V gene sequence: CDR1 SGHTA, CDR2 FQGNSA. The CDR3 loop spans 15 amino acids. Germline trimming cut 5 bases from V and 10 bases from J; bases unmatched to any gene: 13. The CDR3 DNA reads TGTGCCAGCAGCATCCAGGGGGCCGGGGGCGTAGAGCAGTTCTTC. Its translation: CASSIQGAGGVEQFF.

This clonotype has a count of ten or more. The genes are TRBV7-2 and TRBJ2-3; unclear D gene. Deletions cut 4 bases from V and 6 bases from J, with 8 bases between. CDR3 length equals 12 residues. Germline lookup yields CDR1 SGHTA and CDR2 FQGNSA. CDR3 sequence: CASSSYKDTQYF. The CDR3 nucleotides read TGTGCCAGCAGCTCGTACAAGGATACGCAGTATTTT.

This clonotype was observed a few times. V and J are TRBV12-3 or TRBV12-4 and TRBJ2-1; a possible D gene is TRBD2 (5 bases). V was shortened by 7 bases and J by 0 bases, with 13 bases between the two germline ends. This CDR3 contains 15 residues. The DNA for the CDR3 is TGTGCCAGCACTCTCCGGGAAACCTCCTACAATGAGCAGTTCTTC. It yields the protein CASTLRETSYNEQFF.

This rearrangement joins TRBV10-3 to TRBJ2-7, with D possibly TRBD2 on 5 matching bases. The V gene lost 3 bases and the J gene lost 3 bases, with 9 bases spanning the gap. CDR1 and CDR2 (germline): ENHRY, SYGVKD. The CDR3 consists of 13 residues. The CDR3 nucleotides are TGTGCCATCAGTGATTACGGGAACTACGAGCAGTACGTC. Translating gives CAISDYGNYEQYV.

CDR3 sequence: CATSRVPRTGEVTDTQYF. The CDR3 nucleotides read TGTGCCACCAGCAGAGTTCCCAGGACAGGGGAAGTCACAGATACGCAGTATTTT. This chain uses TRBV15 with TRBJ2-3; 9 bases are a match to TRBD1. The CDR3 spans 18 residues. CDR1 and CDR2 from the germline V gene are LNHNV and YYDKDF (reference sequence). J lost 2 bases, V lost 1 base, and 10 bases had no gene match.

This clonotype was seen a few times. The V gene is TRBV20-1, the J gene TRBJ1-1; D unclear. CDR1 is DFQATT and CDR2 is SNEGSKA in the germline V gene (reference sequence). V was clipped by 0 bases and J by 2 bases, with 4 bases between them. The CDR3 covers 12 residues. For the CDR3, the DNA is TGCAGTGCTAGAGACGGAAACACTGAAGCTTTCTTT. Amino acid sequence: CSARDGNTEAFF.

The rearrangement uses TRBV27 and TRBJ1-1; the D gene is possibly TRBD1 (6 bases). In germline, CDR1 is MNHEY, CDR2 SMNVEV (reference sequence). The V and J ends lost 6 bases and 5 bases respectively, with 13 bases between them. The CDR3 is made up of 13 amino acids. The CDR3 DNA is TGTGCCAGCAGACCACAGGGTTTGACTGAAGCTTTCTTT. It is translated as CASRPQGLTEAFF.

CDR3 protein: CASSDPDRLLDGPQHF. The CDR3 DNA follows: TGTGCCAGCAGTGACCCCGATCGCCTCCTGGATGGGCCCCAGCATTTT. The chain is built from TRBV6-2 or TRBV6-3 and TRBJ1-5, with D unresolved. The CDR3 length is 16 residues. CDR1 and CDR2 from the germline V gene are MNHEY and SVGEGT. Trimming pared 5 bases from V and 9 bases from J, leaving 23 bases between.

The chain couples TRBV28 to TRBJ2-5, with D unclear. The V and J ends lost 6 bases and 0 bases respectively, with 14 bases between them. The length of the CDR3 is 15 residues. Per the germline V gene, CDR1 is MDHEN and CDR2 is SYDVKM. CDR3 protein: CASSPLGQHQETQYF. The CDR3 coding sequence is TGTGCCAGCAGCCCCTTAGGGCAGCACCAAGAGACCCAGTACTTC.

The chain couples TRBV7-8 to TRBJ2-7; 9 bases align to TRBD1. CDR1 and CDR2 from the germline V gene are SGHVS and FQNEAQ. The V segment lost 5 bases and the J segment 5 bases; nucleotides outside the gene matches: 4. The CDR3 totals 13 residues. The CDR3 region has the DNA TGTGCCAGCAGCGTAGGGACAGGGAACGAGCAGTACGTC. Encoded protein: CASSVGTGNEQYV.

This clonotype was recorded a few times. DNA for the CDR3: TGCGCCAGCCGCTCCCCGGGACAGAACTATGGCTACACCTTC. Its protein is CASRSPGQNYGYTF. V gene TRBV4-1 combines with J gene TRBJ1-2, with TRBD1 matching 7 bases. Germline V lookup: CDR1 MGHRA, CDR2 YSYEKL. V trimming: 8 bases; J trimming: 2 bases; junction bases outside the gene matches: 8. This CDR3 has 14 amino acids.

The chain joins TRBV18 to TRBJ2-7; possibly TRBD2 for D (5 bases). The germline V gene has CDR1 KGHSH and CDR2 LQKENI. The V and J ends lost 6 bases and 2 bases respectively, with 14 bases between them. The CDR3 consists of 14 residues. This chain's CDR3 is CASSSGSIPYEQYV. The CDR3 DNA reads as TGTGCCAGCTCTTCGGGGTCTATCCCCTACGAGCAGTACGTC.